A single TCR beta chain is shown here with its context. Its specificity is unknown. The data originate from a study of T cell responses to AZD1222 COVID-19 vaccine. Broader study findings: Clonal diversity was possibly underestimated; the donors were predominantly white British and more often female. Following two doses of AZD1222, Spike-specific TCR breadth and depth rose. The study sampled repertoires only after the peak T cell response.

This table comes from immunoSEQ multiplex PCR, and its TCRdb copy is limited to in-frame clones, with some not included. The sample has some 190,000 clones, around 90% seen once. Second-dose groups at about 4 or about 12 weeks were pooled. This material consisted of peripheral blood, taken 28 days after the second AZD1222 dose. This sequence originates from an adult who received the AZD1222 COVID-19 vaccine.

This chain's CDR3 is CAWEIDGNSGNTIYF. As DNA, the CDR3 is TGTGCCTGGGAAATTGACGGAAACTCTGGAAACACCATATATTTT. The V call is TRBV30, the J call TRBJ1-3; D gene uncertain. This CDR3 has 15 residues. V lost 5 bases to trimming and J lost 0 bases, with 14 bases between them. The germline V gene has CDR1 GTSNPN and CDR2 SVGIG (reference sequence).